Following are 15 T cell receptor beta chains from one sample sequenced in a study of blood T cell repertoires in COVID-19. Using immunoSEQ multiplex PCR, the repertoire was profiled, and TCRdb retains in-frame clones only, with some absent. The table shows about 180,000 clones, with around 85% occurring only once. The sequencing sample was made of peripheral blood. The receptors originated from a man between 50 and 59 years old with active or convalescent COVID-19.

Only one count was recorded for this clone. The chain combines TRBV10-3 with TRBJ1-1, with TRBD1 matching 8 bases. Germline CDR1 reads ENHRY; CDR2 reads SYGVKD. The CDR3 has 16 amino acids. V lost 4 bases, J lost 1 base, and 8 bases stayed unmatched. DNA of the CDR3: TGTGCCATCAGTGGCCGGGGACAGGACGAGAACACTGAAGCTTTCTTT. Amino acid sequence: CAISGRGQDENTEAFF.

The V and J genes are TRBV6-5 and TRBJ1-1; D unresolved. The length of the CDR3 is 16 residues. Germline CDR1 MNHEY, CDR2 SVGAGI. V lost 3 bases and J 1 base, leaving 15 bases between the germline ends. The CDR3 DNA follows: TGTGCCAGCAGTTATGAGGGTGGAGTGGGGAACACTGAAGCTTTCTTT. Translation: CASSYEGGVGNTEAFF.

This clone was seen once. This chain links TRBV9 with TRBJ1-4, with D unresolved. V dropped 0 bases and J dropped 5 bases, with 8 bases sitting between them. The CDR3 runs to 14 residues. CDR1 SGDLS and CDR2 YYNGEE come from the germline V gene. The CDR3 bases are TGTGCCAGCAGCGTAGGGGGAGTGAATGAAAAACTGTTTTTT. Protein product: CASSVGGVNEKLFF.

This clone was seen many times. The gene calls are TRBV13 and TRBJ1-1; D is ambiguous. CDR3 length equals 16 residues. V was clipped by 0 bases and J by 1 base, with 12 bases between them. CDR1 PRHDT and CDR2 FYEKMQ come from the germline V gene (reference sequence). CDR3 sequence reads: CASSLGAGFRNTEAFF. The DNA of the CDR3 is TGTGCCAGCAGCTTAGGTGCGGGTTTCAGGAACACTGAAGCTTTCTTT.

In its sample, this clone was seen a few times. The chain couples TRBV29-1 to TRBJ2-7; D is perhaps TRBD2 (5 bases). V was clipped by 6 bases and J by 7 bases, with 10 bases between them. This CDR3 is built from 10 residues. CDR1 and CDR2 from the germline V gene are SQVTM and ANQGSEA. The CDR3 spells CSVDGGEQYF. Written as DNA, the CDR3 is TGCAGCGTCGACGGCGGGGAGCAGTACTTC.

This clone has a handful of counts. This chain uses TRBV19 with TRBJ1-1, with a tentative D call TRBD1 (5 bases). Per the germline V gene, CDR1 is LNHDA and CDR2 is SQIVND (reference sequence). Trimming took 7 bases from V and 6 from J, leaving 12 bases between them. There are 12 residues in the CDR3. For the CDR3, the DNA is TGTGCCAGTACCTGGGGGGTAGCTGAAGCTTTCTTT. Amino acid sequence: CASTWGVAEAFF.

The chain combines TRBV11-2 with TRBJ2-7; TRBD2 agrees at 7 bases. The CDR3 is 15 residues long. V lost 4 bases to trimming and J lost 2 bases; unmatched junction nucleotides: 8. CDR1 and CDR2 from the germline V gene are SGHAT and FQNNGV. The CDR3 bases are TGTGCCAGCAGCTATCCCGGGGGGTTGCCCTACGAGCAGTACTTC. Its translation is CASSYPGGLPYEQYF.

The chain couples TRBV28 to TRBJ1-4; D uncertain. This CDR3 spans 16 amino acids. The V gene's germline CDR1 is MDHEN and CDR2 SYDVKM. V lost 4 bases and J 8 bases, leaving 20 bases between the germline ends. CDR3 coding DNA: TGTGCCAGCAGTTCATCGACGCCGGGAAGGAGGGAAAAACTGTTTTTT. Encoded protein: CASSSSTPGRREKLFF.

The rearrangement uses TRBV6-1 and TRBJ1-5, with a possible D match to TRBD1 (6 bases). CDR3 size: 18 residues. Trimming removed 3 bases at V and 1 base at J, with 19 bases between. Germline assignment: CDR1 MNHNS and CDR2 SASEGT. CDR3 amino acids: CASSDRAPRTASNQPQHF. CDR3 in DNA: TGTGCCAGCAGTGATAGGGCCCCCAGGACAGCAAGCAATCAGCCCCAGCATTTT.

The rearrangement uses TRBV19 and TRBJ1-4; the match to TRBD1 covers 9 bases. V trimming: 7 bases; J trimming: 5 bases; junction bases outside the gene matches: 2. This CDR3 region has 13 residues. The germline gives CDR1 LNHDA, CDR2 SQIVND (reference sequence). CDR3 residues: CASTGTGNEKLFF. Here the CDR3 DNA reads TGTGCCAGTACCGGGACAGGGAATGAAAAACTGTTTTTT.

The rearrangement links TRBV24-1 to TRBJ2-1; 9 positions agree with TRBD2. Trimming took 5 bases from V and 7 from J; bases not matched to a gene: 5. From germline, CDR1 is KGHDR and CDR2 SFDVKD. CDR3 length: 14 residues. CDR3 sequence: CATSGREGTNEQFF. As DNA, the CDR3 is TGTGCCACCAGTGGGCGGGAGGGCACAAATGAGCAGTTCTTC.

CDR3 DNA sequence: TGTGCCAGCCGTACGGCGAGCGGGGGTTCAGATACGCAGTATTTT. This sequence encodes CASRTASGGSDTQYF. This chain connects TRBV28 to TRBJ2-3; 8 bases are shared with TRBD2. This CDR3 comprises 15 residues. Germline CDR1 MDHEN, CDR2 SYDVKM. Losses at the gene ends were 8 bases for V and 4 bases for J; bases not matched to a gene: 11.

The chain carries TRBV4-1 and TRBJ2-1, with 8 bases lining up with TRBD2. The germline gives CDR1 MGHRA, CDR2 YSYEKL. Trimming cost V 1 base and J 6 bases; bases outside gene matches: 8. This CDR3 comprises 16 residues. The CDR3 reads CASSQAESGGGNEQFF. In DNA, the CDR3 is TGCGCCAGCAGCCAAGCCGAAAGCGGGGGCGGCAATGAGCAGTTCTTC.

The rearrangement joins TRBV7-7 to TRBJ2-2; possible D gene TRBD2, 5 bases. CDR3 length: 15 amino acids. Germline V lookup: CDR1 SSHAT, CDR2 FNYEAQ (reference sequence). V lost 1 base to trimming and J lost 1 base, with 7 bases between them. CDR3 DNA sequence: TGTGCCAGCAGCTTAGACGGGGAGAACACCGGGGAGCTGTTTTTT. The encoded protein is CASSLDGENTGELFF.

Note on this clone: In the same sample, other DNA sequences code for this CDR3. This chain uses TRBV6-5 with TRBJ1-1; tentatively, D is TRBD1 (5 bases). The V gene's germline CDR1 is MNHEY and CDR2 SVGAGI. The V end was cut by 5 bases, the J end by 5 bases, with 15 bases between. This CDR3 is 14 amino acids long. In DNA, the CDR3 is TGTGCCAGCAGTCAAACGGGGGTAGGAACTGAAGCTTTCTTT. It yields the protein CASSQTGVGTEAFF.